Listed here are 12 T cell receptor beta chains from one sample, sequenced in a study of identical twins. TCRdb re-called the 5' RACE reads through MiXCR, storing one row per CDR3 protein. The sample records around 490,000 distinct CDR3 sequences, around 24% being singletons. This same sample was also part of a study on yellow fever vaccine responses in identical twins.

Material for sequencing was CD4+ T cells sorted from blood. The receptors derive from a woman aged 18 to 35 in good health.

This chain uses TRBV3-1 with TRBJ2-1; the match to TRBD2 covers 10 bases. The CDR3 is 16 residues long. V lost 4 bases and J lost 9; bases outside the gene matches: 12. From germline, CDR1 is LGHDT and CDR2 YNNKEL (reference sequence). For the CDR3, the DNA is TGTGCCAGCAGCCGGGCTAGCGGGGGCCTGGGGGGTGAGCAGTTCTTC. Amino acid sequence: CASSRASGGLGGEQFF.

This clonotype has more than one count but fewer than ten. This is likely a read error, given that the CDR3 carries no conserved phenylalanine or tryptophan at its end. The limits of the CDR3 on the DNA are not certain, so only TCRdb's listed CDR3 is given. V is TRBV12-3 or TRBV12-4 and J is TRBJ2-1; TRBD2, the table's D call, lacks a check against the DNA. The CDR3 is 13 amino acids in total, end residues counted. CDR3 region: CASSLGLAGGPGL.

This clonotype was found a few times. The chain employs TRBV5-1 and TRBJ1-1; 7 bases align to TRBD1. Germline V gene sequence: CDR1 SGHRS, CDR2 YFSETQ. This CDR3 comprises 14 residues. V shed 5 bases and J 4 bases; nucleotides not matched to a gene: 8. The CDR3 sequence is CASSPDPGGTEAFF. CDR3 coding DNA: TGCGCCAGCAGTCCCGACCCAGGGGGCACTGAAGCTTTCTTT.

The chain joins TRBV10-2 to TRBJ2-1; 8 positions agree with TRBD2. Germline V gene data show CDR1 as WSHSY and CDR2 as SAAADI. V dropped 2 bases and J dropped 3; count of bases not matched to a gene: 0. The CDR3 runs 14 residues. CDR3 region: CASSELAGYNEQFF. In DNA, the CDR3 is TGCGCCAGCAGTGAGCTAGCGGGCTACAATGAGCAGTTCTTC.

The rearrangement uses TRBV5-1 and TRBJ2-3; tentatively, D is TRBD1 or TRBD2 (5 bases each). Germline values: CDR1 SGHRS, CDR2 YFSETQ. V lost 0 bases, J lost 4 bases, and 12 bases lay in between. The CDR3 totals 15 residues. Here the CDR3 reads CASSLGPGAADTQYF. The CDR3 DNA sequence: TGCGCCAGCAGCTTGGGCCCCGGGGCGGCAGATACGCAGTATTTT.

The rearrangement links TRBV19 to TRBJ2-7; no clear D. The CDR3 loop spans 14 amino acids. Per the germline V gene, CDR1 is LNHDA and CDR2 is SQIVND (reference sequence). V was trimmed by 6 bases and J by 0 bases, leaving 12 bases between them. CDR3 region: CASRRTVSSYEQYF. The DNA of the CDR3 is TGTGCCAGTAGACGGACCGTGAGCTCCTACGAGCAGTACTTC.

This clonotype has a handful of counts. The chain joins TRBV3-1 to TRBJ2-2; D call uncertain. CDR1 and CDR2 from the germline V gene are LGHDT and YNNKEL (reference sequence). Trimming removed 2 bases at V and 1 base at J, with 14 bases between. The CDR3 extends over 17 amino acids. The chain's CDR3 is CASSQIFLWVNTGELFF. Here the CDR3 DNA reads TGTGCCAGCAGCCAAATATTCCTTTGGGTGAACACCGGGGAGCTGTTTTTT.

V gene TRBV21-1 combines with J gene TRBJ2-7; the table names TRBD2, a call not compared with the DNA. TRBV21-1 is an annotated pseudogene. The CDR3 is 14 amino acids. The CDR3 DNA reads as TGTGCCAGCAGTTCCCCAGCGGGAGGCCACGGGCAGTACTTC. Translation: CASSSPAGGHGQYF.

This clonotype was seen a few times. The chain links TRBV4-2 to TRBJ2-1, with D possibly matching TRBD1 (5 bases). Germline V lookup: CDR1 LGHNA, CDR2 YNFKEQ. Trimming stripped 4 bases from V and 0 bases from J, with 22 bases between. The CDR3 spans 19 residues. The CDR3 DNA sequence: TGTGCCAGCAGCCGTGGGGCCTCCCGTCTCACAAACTCCTACAATGAGCAGTTCTTC. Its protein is CASSRGASRLTNSYNEQFF.

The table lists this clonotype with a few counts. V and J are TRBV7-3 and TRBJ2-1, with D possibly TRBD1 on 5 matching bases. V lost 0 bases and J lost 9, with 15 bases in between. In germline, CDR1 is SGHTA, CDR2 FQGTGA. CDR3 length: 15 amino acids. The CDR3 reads CASSLTQGPLGEQFF. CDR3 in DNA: TGTGCCAGCAGCTTAACGCAGGGCCCGTTAGGTGAGCAGTTCTTC. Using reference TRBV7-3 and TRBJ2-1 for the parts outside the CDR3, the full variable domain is GAGVSQTPSNKVTEKGKYVELRCDPISGHTALYWYRQSLGQGPEFLIYFQGTGAADDSGLPNDRFFAVRPEGSVSTLKIQRTERGDSAVYLCASSLTQGPLGEQFFGPGTRLTVL.

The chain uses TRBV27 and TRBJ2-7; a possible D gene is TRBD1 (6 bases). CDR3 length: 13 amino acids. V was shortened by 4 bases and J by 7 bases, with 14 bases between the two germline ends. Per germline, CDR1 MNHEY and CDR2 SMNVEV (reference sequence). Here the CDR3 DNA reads TGTGCCAGCAGTTCTTCAGGGGCGGAGGAGCAGTACTTC. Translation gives CASSSSGAEEQYF.

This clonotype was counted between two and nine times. In DNA form, the CDR3 reads TGTGCCAGCAGTGAGGCGACTGTTAGCACAGATACGCAGTATTTT. Its translation: CASSEATVSTDTQYF. This chain uses TRBV2 with TRBJ2-3; D uncertain. In germline, CDR1 is SNHLY, CDR2 FYNNEI. The CDR3 covers 15 residues. Trimming cost V 3 bases and J 0 bases, with 10 bases left between them.